The text below deals with one T cell receptor beta chain. Its recognized antigen is unknown. This entry is derived from a study of monozygotic twins with inflammatory bowel disease (dated by TCRdb to the late 2010s). About the full investigation: The full study comprised 28 monozygotic twin pairs: nine German pairs (four IBD-concordant, five IBD-discordant) and 19 IBD-discordant Danish pairs. Each individual had, on average, about 151 000 unique TCRalpha sequences and 181 000 unique TCRbeta sequences available for analysis. Disease-associated traits were sought mainly through comparisons between IBD patients and their genetically identical healthy co-twins within discordant pairs.

A roughly 2.6 ml peripheral blood sample was drawn into PAXgene tubes per donor and stored at -80°C. Without any T cell sorting, total RNA was extracted from whole blood using the PAXgene blood miRNA kit on an automated QIAcube. Peripheral blood from monozygotic twin pairs who were concordant or discordant for inflammatory bowel disease underwent deep TCRalpha and TCRbeta repertoire profiling using unique molecular barcoding. For every twin pair, smoking habits were documented, and each individual was categorised as a current, former or never smoker. What the authors observed across the whole study: Repertoire similarity did not differ between concordant and discordant twins, possibly due to limited statistical power. IBD patients had lower TCRbeta repertoire diversity, measured by the inverse Simpson index, than their healthy co-twins. Because patients were on differing immunosuppressive treatments, the repertoires may have picked up extra background noise and inter-individual variability. The analysis was unable to tell apart different T cell subtypes. The results gave no support for a single strong signal or clonotype linked to IBD. Fewer clonotypes were shared with other individuals by IBD patients than by healthy twins, most markedly in patients showing signs of disease activity.

According to the germline V gene, CDR1 reads SGHVS and CDR2 reads FQNEAQ. The CDR3 sequence holds 14 residues, the cysteine and phenylalanine included. The entry carries no DNA sequence. Libraries were constructed by 5' RACE. For each TCR library, approximately 4,000 ng of total RNA was used. cDNA was synthesized with SMARTScribe reverse transcriptase in eight separate reactions per sample. During cDNA synthesis, template switching introduced unique molecular identifiers that contained a 6-nucleotide sample barcode. TCRalpha and TCRbeta cDNA was amplified in two nested PCRs of approximately 16 and 10 cycles, and bead purification was carried out after each PCR. Before amplification, the cDNA was treated with uracil DNA-glycosylase and purified using the QIAquick PCR purification kit. The second PCR added Illumina TruSeq-compatible adapters along with sample-specific barcodes. Library quality and concentration were checked on TapeStation and Qubit, and libraries were pooled at approximately 5 ng each. Sequencing of the pooled libraries was done on an Illumina HiSeq2500 single-index Rapid Run using custom sequencing primers and 2 x 100 bp reads. In the source study's methods: MiGEC version 1.2.6 was used for UMI-based consensus assembly to correct PCR and sequencing errors. V(D)J alignment, clonotype assembly and CDR3 extraction were performed with MiXCR version 2.1.1. To normalise gene usage, clonotype sharing and MAIT/NKT TCR abundance, the top 1000, 10 000 and 20 000 clonotypes in each sample were analysed. Diversity was computed as the inverse Simpson index with the vegan R package after downsampling to 27 000 UMIs. Paired Mann-Whitney U tests were applied to discordant twin pairs, and Benjamini-Hochberg correction was used for multiple testing. TCRdb reanalyzed the reads, keeping one entry per CDR3 protein sequence and omitting DNA. The V and J calls follow TCRdb's processing rather than the paper's. The table for this sample lists approximately 340,000 distinct CDR3 sequences. Around 2% of the sample rests with the top ten.

The origin of this receptor is a human donor with ulcerative colitis or Crohn's disease, or a healthy co-twin of an affected twin (not recorded which). Sequenced sample: blood. The chain is made from TRBV7-8 and TRBJ1-1. The encoded CDR3 is CASSWSDRNTEAFF.